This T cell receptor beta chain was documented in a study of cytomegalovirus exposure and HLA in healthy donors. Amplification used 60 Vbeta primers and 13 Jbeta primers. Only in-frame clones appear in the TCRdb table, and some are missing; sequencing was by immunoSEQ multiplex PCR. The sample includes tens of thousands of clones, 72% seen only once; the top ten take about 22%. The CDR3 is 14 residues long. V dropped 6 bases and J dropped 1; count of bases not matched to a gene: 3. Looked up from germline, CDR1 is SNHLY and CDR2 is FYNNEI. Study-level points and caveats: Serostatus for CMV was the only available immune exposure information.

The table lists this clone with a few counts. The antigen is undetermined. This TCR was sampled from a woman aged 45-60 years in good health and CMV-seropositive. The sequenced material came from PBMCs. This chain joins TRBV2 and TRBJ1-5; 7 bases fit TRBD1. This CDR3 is CASSPRGSNQPQHF. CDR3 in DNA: TGTGCCAGCAGCCCCAGGGGGAGCAATCAGCCCCAGCATTTT.